Detailed here is one T cell receptor (beta chain). This sample stems from a study of control samples from healthy donors and cancer patients. V was cut by 7 bases and J by 0 bases, with 22 bases left in between. The CDR3 loop spans 18 amino acids. The germline CDR1 and CDR2 sequences are SGHAT and FQNNGV. The method was immunoSEQ multiplex PCR; TCRdb's version includes in-frame clones alone and lacks a portion of them. The repertoire holds approximately 46,000 clones, roughly nine tenths seen once, with 0.7% to 0.85% in the top ten. V usage is TRBV11-2 and J usage is TRBJ2-4; perhaps D is TRBD1 or TRBD2 (5 bases each). The specimen was PBMCs. This TCR was recovered from a man younger than 40 with colorectal cancer. The CDR3 sequence: CASTPDGARVIAKNIQYF. Written as DNA, the CDR3 is TGTGCCAGCACCCCTGACGGGGCGCGAGTGATAGCCAAAAACATTCAGTACTTC.